One sample yielded the 3 T cell receptor beta chains listed below, sequenced in a study of beta chain features in type 1 diabetes. cDNA synthesis used the whole RNA isolate, giving expressed TCRB sequences. This table comes from immunoSEQ multiplex PCR, and its TCRdb copy is limited to in-frame clones, with some not included. The sample has about 450,000 clones; 10% to 12% are singletons. Sequenced sample: naive CD4+ T cells from blood. All receptors come from a woman under 30 in good health.

This chain connects TRBV7-9 to TRBJ2-1; tentatively, D is TRBD2 (5 bases). Germline V gene data show CDR1 as SEHNR and CDR2 as FQNEAQ (reference sequence). The ends were cut back, 0 bases at V and 7 bases at J, with 10 bases in the middle. CDR3 size: 14 residues. The CDR3 protein is CASSLAVRENEQFF. DNA of the CDR3: TGTGCCAGCAGCTTAGCGGTGAGGGAGAATGAGCAGTTCTTC.

Remarks on this clone: This sample also contains other DNA sequences that code for the same CDR3. V usage is TRBV18 and J usage is TRBJ2-7; 8 positions match TRBD1. The germline V gene has CDR1 KGHSH and CDR2 LQKENI. Trimming cost V 4 bases and J 1 base; bases outside gene matches: 3. The CDR3 has 14 residues. CDR3 residues: CASSLDRGSYEQYV. The CDR3 nucleotides are TGTGCCAGCTCACTAGACAGGGGTTCCTACGAGCAGTACGTC.

This chain joins TRBV7-2 and TRBJ2-5; 9 bases are shared with TRBD1. This CDR3 comprises 15 residues. The germline CDR1 and CDR2 sequences are SGHTA and FQGNSA. The J segment lost 5 bases and the V segment lost 2 bases, leaving 6 bases of the junction unmatched. The CDR3 loop reads CASSLNRGLLETQYF. The CDR3 DNA is TGTGCCAGCAGCTTAAACAGGGGGCTCTTGGAGACCCAGTACTTC.